One sample yielded the 9 T cell receptor beta chains listed below, sequenced in a study of PD-1 blockade in mismatch repair-deficient tumors (dated by TCRdb to about 2017). Library preparation was by the immunoSEQ multiplex PCR assay. Sourced from immuneACCESS, this table was stored by TCRdb with only in-frame sequences that have V and J called. A share of the clones is absent; for the studies checked, an unresolved V gene accounts for under half, and the remainder has no known explanation. The sample table shows approximately 100,000 clones, and 82% are seen once. About 6.3% of the sample lies in the top ten. This material consisted of peripheral blood, taken about 36 weeks after starting pembrolizumab. These receptors came from an adult with mismatch repair-deficient cancer.

The rearrangement links TRBV6-6 to TRBJ2-3, with TRBD2 matching 11 bases. The CDR3 is 14 amino acids. The germline V gene has CDR1 MNHNY and CDR2 SVGAGI (reference sequence). The J segment lost 3 bases and the V segment lost 4 bases, leaving 0 bases of the junction unmatched. CDR3 sequence (DNA): TGTGCCAGCAGTTTAGCGGGAGGGACAGATACGCAGTATTTT. Its protein is CASSLAGGTDTQYF.

The chain employs TRBV28 and TRBJ1-5; D call uncertain. CDR1 MDHEN and CDR2 SYDVKM come from the germline V gene. The V end lost 2 bases, the J end lost 2 bases, and 16 bases lay between the germline ends. The CDR3 is 17 amino acids. DNA for the CDR3: TGTGCCAGCAGTTTAATCGGGATAGGGAGGCGCAATCAGCCCCAGCATTTT. It yields the protein CASSLIGIGRRNQPQHF.

As concerns this clone: This may arise from a read error, as a much more abundant clone is one base away. The chain combines TRBV5-4 with TRBJ2-7; no clear D. V was shortened by 1 base and J by 3 bases, with 2 bases between the two germline ends. Germline V gives CDR1 SGHNT, CDR2 YYREEE (reference sequence). The CDR3 totals 11 residues. In nucleotides, the CDR3 is TGTGCCAGCAGCTTGAACTACGAGCAGTACTTC. This gives the protein CASSLNYEQYF.

The chain combines TRBV19 with TRBJ2-5; maybe TRBD2 (5 bases). The ends were cut back, 5 bases at V and 4 bases at J, with 11 bases in the middle. Germline V gene data show CDR1 as LNHDA and CDR2 as SQIVND (reference sequence). The CDR3 consists of 13 residues. CDR3 amino acids: CASSRTGIETQYF. CDR3 coding DNA: TGTGCCAGTAGTCGTACCGGGATAGAGACCCAGTACTTC.

The chain recombines TRBV5-1 with TRBJ2-5, with TRBD2 matching over 10 bases. CDR3 length: 17 amino acids. CDR1 and CDR2 (germline): SGHRS, YFSETQ. The junction had 9 bases not matched to a gene; V was cut back by 0 bases and J by 4 bases. The CDR3 is CASSLGASGSSGETQYF. Here the CDR3 DNA reads TGCGCCAGCAGCTTGGGCGCTAGCGGGAGTTCTGGAGAGACCCAGTACTTC.

This chain connects TRBV28 to TRBJ2-7, with TRBD2 as a possible D gene (6 bases). V gave up 6 bases and J gave up 0 bases, with 12 bases separating them. Germline V gives CDR1 MDHEN, CDR2 SYDVKM. The CDR3 is 14 residues long. The CDR3: CASRSDYLSYEQYF. The CDR3, as DNA: TGTGCCAGCAGATCGGACTATCTCTCCTACGAGCAGTACTTC. Variable domain in full (rest from reference TRBV28 and TRBJ2-7): DVKVTQSSRYLVKRTGEKVFLECVQDMDHENMFWYRQDPGLGLRLIYFSYDVKMKEKGDIPEGYSVSREKKERFSLILESASTNQTSMYLCASRSDYLSYEQYFGPGTRLTVT.

The CDR3 sequence: CASSLDGTGGYEQYF. The CDR3, as DNA: TGTGCCAGCAGCTTAGATGGGACAGGGGGCTACGAGCAGTACTTC. The V call is TRBV11-2, the J call TRBJ2-7; TRBD1 agrees at 11 bases. The CDR3 sequence is 15 residues long. Germline CDR1 is SGHAT and CDR2 is FQNNGV. The junction had 1 base not matched to a gene; V was cut back by 0 bases and J by 3 bases.

The genes are TRBV5-6 and TRBJ2-4, with 7 bases matching TRBD1. The CDR3 contains 14 residues. V dropped 0 bases and J dropped 8; count of bases not matched to a gene: 5. CDR1 is SGHDT, CDR2 YYEEEE, per germline. CDR3 bases: TGTGCCAGCAGCTTGGTGTCAGGGGGAGACATTCAGTACTTC. It yields the protein CASSLVSGGDIQYF.

J is TRBJ2-2 and V is TRBV27; TRBD2 aligns across 9 bases. The CDR3 is 16 residues long. Looked up from germline, CDR1 is MNHEY and CDR2 is SMNVEV (reference sequence). V was clipped by 5 bases and J by 6 bases; unmatched bases: 10. This chain's CDR3 is CASSPPSGTGSGELFF. CDR3 in DNA: TGTGCCAGCAGTCCTCCTAGCGGGACCGGATCCGGGGAGCTGTTTTTT.